The clone carrying this T cell receptor (beta chain) turned up a few times. CDR1 and CDR2 (germline): SGHTA, FQGTGA. There are 13 residues in the CDR3. V was pared by 4 bases and J by 4 bases, with 11 bases between. Preparing the TCRbeta library involved the use of unique molecular identifiers. TCRdb used MiXCR to reprocess the PCR reads, holding one entry per CDR3 protein. Of about 460,000 distinct CDR3 sequences in the sample, around 12% are singletons; the top ten hold 5% to 6%. This sample was included in a study of T-cell reconstitution after alpha-beta-depleted transplantation in children. V is TRBV7-3 and J is TRBJ2-7; the D is unclear. This TCR was recovered from a human donor who donated a stem cell graft to a child with combined immunodeficiency. Sequences were derived from PBMCs from the stem cell graft donor, sampled from the stem cell graft. DNA for the CDR3: TGTGCCAGCAGCTCCCCGGACGGGTACGAGCAGTACTTC. Residues: CASSSPDGYEQYF.